This entry is about one TCR beta chain. V shed 4 bases and J shed 7 bases, with 8 bases lying between them. Germline V gives CDR1 WSHSY, CDR2 SAAADI. The CDR3 extends over 12 amino acids. The study excluded patients with uncontrolled infection, other autoimmune disease, pregnancy or lactation. The study based diagnoses on clinical symptoms, serum thyroxine and TRAb, thyroid ultrasound and orbital computed tomography. This sample was taken from a study of T cells in Graves' hyperthyroidism and ophthalmopathy. RNA transcripts gave rise to amplified TCR beta CDR3 regions. The primer set for the first-round RT-PCR of the TCR CDR3 was HTBI. Using its own MiXCR run on the multiplex PCR reads, TCRdb lists one record per CDR3 protein. This sample has approximately 640,000 distinct CDR3 sequences, with 45% found just once.

Sequenced: peripheral blood or thyroid tissue (not recorded which). The chain carries TRBV10-2 and TRBJ1-5; D not resolved. The sequence came from an adult man with Graves' disease, either hyperthyroidism or ophthalmopathy (not recorded which). The CDR3 sequence is CASSVARQPQHF. The CDR3 DNA is TGCGCCAGCAGTGTTGCGAGACAGCCCCAGCATTTT.